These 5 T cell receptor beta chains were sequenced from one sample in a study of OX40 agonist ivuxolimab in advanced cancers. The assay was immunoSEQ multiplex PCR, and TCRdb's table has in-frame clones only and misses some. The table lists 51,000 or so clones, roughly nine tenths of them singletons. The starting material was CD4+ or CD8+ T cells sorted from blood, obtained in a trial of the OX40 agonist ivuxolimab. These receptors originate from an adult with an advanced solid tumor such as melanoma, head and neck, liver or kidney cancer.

CDR3 sequence: CAWRPGQGAGGELFF. CDR3 DNA: TGTGCCTGGAGGCCCGGACAGGGGGCAGGTGGGGAGCTGTTTTTT. This chain connects TRBV30 to TRBJ2-2, with 11 bases fitting TRBD1. CDR3 length: 15 amino acids. CDR1 is GTSNPN, CDR2 SVGIG, per germline (reference sequence). Trimming removed 3 bases from V and 8 bases from J; junction bases left unmatched: 8. Full variable domain (rest looked up from reference TRBV30 and TRBJ2-2): SQTIHQWPATLVQPVGSPLSLECTVEGTSNPNLYWYRQAAGRGLQLLFYSVGIGQISSEVPQNLSASRPQDRQFILSSKKLLLSDSGFYLCAWRPGQGAGGELFFGEGSRLTVL.

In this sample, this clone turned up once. CDR3 in amino acids: CASSFLDGNTIYF. The DNA for the CDR3 is TGTGCCAGCAGTTTTCTTGACGGAAACACCATATATTTT. V is TRBV28 and J is TRBJ1-3; D uncertain. V lost 3 bases, J lost 4 bases, and 7 bases lay in between. Germline CDR1 and CDR2: MDHEN and SYDVKM. There are 13 residues in the CDR3.

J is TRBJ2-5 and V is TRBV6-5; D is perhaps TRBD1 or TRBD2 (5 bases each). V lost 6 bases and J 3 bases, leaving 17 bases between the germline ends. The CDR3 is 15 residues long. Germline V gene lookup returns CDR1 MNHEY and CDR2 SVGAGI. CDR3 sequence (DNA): TGTGCCAGCAGGCTGTCATCCATGGGGGAAGAGACCCAGTACTTC. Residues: CASRLSSMGEETQYF.

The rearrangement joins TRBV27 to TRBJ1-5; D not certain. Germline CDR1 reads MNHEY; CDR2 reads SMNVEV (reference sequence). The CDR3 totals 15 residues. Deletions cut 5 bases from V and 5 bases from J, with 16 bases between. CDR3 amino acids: CASSQDGGRYQPQHF. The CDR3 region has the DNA TGTGCCAGCAGTCAGGACGGTGGCCGCTATCAGCCCCAGCATTTT.

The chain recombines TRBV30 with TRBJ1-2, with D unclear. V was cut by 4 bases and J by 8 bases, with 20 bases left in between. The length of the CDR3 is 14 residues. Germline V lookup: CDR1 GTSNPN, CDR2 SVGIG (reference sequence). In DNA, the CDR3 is TGTGCCTGGAAGTGGGCAGCGAGTCCTTCCGGCTACACCTTC. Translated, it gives CAWKWAASPSGYTF.